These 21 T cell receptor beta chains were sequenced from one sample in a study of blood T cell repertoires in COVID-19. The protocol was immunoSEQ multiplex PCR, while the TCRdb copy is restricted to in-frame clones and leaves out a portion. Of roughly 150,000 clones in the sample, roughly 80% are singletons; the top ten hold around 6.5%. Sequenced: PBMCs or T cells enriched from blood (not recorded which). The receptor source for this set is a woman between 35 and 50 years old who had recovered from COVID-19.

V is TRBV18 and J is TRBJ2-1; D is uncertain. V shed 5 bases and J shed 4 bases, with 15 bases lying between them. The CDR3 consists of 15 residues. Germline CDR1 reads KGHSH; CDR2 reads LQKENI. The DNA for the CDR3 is TGTGCCAGCTCAACCTCCCCAGGTTGGTACAATGAGCAGTTCTTC. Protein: CASSTSPGWYNEQFF.

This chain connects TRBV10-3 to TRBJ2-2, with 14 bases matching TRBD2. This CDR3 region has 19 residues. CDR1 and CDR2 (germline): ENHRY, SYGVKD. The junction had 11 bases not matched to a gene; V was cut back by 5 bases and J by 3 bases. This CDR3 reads CAISQPGLAGDGDTGELFF. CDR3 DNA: TGTGCCATCAGTCAGCCGGGACTAGCGGGAGACGGGGACACCGGGGAGCTGTTTTTT.

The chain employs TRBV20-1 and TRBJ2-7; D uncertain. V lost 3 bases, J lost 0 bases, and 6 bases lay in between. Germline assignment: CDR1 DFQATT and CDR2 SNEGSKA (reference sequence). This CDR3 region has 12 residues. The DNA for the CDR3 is TGCAGTGCTAGTACACCCTCCTACGAGCAGTACTTC. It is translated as CSASTPSYEQYF.

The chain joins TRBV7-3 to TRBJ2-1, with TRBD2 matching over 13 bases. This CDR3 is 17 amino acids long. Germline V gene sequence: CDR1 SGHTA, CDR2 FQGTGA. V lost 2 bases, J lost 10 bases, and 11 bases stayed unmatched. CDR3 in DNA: TGTGCCAGCAGCTTACTAATCCCGGGACTAGCGGGAACGGAGCAGTTCTTC. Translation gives CASSLLIPGLAGTEQFF. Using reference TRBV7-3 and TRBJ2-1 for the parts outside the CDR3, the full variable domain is GAGVSQTPSNKVTEKGKYVELRCDPISGHTALYWYRQSLGQGPEFLIYFQGTGAADDSGLPNDRFFAVRPEGSVSTLKIQRTERGDSAVYLCASSLLIPGLAGTEQFFGPGTRLTVL.

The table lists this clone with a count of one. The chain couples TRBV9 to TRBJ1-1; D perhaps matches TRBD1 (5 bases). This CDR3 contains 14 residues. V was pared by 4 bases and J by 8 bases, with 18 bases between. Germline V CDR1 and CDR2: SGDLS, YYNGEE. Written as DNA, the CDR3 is TGTGCCAGCAGCCCAAAGATGGGGGGAATAGAAGCTTTCTTT. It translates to CASSPKMGGIEAFF.

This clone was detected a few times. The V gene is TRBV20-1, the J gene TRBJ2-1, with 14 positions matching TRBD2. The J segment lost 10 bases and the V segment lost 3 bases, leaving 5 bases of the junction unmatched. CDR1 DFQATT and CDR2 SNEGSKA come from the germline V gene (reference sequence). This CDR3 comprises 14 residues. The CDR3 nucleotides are TGCAGTGCTAGTGGGACTAGCGGGAGCCGAGAGCAGTTCTTC. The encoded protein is CSASGTSGSREQFF.

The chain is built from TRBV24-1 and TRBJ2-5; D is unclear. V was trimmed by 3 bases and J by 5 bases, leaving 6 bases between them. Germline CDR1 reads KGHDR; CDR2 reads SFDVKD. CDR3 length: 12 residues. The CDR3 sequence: CATSDGRETQYF. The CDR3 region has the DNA TGTGCCACCAGTGATGGCAGGGAGACCCAGTACTTC.

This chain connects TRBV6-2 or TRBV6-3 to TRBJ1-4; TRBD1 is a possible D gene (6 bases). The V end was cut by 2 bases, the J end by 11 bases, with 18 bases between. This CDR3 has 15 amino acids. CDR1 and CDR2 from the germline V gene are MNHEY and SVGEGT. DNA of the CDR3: TGTGCCAGCAGTTACACTCATCCTCAGGGGAACAAACTGTTTTTT. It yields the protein CASSYTHPQGNKLFF.

This CDR3 is CASSLGTGDEQYF. CDR3 bases: TGTGCCAGCAGCTTAGGGACAGGGGACGAGCAGTACTTC. J is TRBJ2-7 and V is TRBV7-8, with 9 bases that match TRBD1. Germline CDR1 is SGHVS and CDR2 is FQNEAQ. This CDR3 contains 13 residues. V lost 1 base, J lost 5 bases, and 0 bases stayed unmatched.

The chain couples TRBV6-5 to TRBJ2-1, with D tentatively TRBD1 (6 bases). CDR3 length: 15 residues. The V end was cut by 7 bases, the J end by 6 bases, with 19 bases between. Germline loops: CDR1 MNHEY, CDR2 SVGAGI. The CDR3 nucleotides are TGTGCCAGCACCAACAACAGGGAAGCTTCCAATGAGCAGTTCTTC. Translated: CASTNNREASNEQFF.

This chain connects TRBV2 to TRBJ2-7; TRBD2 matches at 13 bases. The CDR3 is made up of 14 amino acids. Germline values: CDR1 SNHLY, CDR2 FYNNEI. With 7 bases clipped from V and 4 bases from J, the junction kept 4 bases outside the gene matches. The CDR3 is CASKGLAGLYEQYF. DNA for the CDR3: TGTGCCAGCAAGGGACTAGCGGGGCTATACGAGCAGTACTTC.

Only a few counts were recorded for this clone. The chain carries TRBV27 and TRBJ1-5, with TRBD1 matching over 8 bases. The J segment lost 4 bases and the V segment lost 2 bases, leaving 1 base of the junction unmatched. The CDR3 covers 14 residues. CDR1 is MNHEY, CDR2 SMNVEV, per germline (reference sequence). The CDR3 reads CASSLRQGNQPQHF. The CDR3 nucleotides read TGTGCCAGCAGTTTAAGACAGGGGAATCAGCCCCAGCATTTT.

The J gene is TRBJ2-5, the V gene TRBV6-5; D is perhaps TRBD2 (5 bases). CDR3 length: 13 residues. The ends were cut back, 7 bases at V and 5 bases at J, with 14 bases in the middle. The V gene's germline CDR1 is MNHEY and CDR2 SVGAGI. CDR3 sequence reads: CASTHRGSETQYF. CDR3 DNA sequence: TGTGCCAGCACCCACAGAGGGTCGGAGACCCAGTACTTC.

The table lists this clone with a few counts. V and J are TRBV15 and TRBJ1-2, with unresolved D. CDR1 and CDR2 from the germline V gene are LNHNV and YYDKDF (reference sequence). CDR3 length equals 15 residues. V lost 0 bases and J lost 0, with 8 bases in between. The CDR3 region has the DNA TGTGCCACCAGCAGAGATCTCGCAGCTAACTATGGCTACACCTTC. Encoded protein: CATSRDLAANYGYTF.

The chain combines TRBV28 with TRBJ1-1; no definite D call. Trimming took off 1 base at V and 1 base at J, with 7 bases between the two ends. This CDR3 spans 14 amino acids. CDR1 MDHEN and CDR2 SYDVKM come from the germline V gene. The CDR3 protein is CASSLLPGNTEAFF. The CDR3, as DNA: TGTGCCAGCAGTTTATTGCCGGGGAACACTGAAGCTTTCTTT.

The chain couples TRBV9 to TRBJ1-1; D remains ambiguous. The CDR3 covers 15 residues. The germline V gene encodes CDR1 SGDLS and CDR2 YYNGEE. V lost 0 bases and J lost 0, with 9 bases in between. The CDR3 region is CASSVVEKMNTEAFF. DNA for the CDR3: TGTGCCAGCAGCGTAGTGGAGAAAATGAACACTGAAGCTTTCTTT. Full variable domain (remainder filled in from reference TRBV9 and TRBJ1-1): DSGVTQTPKHLITATGQRVTLRCSPRSGDLSVYWYQQSLDQGLQFLIQYYNGEERAKGNILERFSAQQFPDLHSELNLSSLELGDSALYFCASSVVEKMNTEAFFGQGTRLTVV.

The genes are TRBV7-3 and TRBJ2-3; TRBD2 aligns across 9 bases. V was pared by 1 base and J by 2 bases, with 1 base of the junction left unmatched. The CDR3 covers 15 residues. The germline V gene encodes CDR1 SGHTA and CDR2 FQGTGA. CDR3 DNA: TGTGCCAGCAGCTTAAGCGGGAGGGCCACAGATACGCAGTATTTT. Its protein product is CASSLSGRATDTQYF.

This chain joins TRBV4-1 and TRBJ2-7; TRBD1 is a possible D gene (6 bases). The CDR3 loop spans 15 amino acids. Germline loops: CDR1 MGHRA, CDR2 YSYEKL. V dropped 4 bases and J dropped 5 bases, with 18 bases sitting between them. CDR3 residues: CASSPEWGRTDEQYF. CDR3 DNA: TGCGCCAGCAGCCCAGAATGGGGGCGGACGGACGAGCAGTACTTC.

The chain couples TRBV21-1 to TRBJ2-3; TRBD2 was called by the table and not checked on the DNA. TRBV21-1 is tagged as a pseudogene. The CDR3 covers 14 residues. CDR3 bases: TGTGCCAGCCCGCTGGGAGGGGGAACAGATACGCAGTATTTT. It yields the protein CASPLGGGTDTQYF.

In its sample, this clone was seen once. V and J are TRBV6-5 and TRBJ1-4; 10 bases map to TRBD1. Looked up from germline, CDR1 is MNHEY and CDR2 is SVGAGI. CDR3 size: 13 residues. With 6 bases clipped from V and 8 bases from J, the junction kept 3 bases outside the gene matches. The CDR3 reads CASRTGGREKLFF. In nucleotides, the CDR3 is TGTGCCAGCAGGACAGGGGGCAGGGAAAAACTGTTTTTT.

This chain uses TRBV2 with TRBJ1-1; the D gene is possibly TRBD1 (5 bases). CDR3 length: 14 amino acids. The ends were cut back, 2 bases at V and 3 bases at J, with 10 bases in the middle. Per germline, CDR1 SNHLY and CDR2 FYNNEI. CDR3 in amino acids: CASSEWGGDTEAFF. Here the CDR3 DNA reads TGTGCCAGCAGTGAATGGGGGGGAGACACTGAAGCTTTCTTT.